The 9 T cell receptor beta chains reported below all come from one sample, sequenced in a study of cytomegalovirus exposure and HLA in healthy donors. The PCR contained 60 Vbeta and 13 Jbeta primers. Sequencing was performed with immunoSEQ multiplex PCR; in TCRdb, only in-frame clones are kept and a portion is missing. The sample lists more than 150,000 clones, 70% to 85% occurring once. The sequencing input was PBMCs. The receptor source for this set is a young man in good health and CMV-seronegative.

The rearrangement joins TRBV11-1 to TRBJ2-7; 7 bases fit TRBD1. J gave up 4 bases and V 5 bases, and 8 bases lay outside the gene matches. Germline assignment: CDR1 SGHAT and CDR2 FQDESV (reference sequence). This CDR3 comprises 14 residues. In DNA form, the CDR3 reads TGTGCCAGCAGCCCCGCCGGGACAGATTACGAGCAGTACTTC. Its protein is CASSPAGTDYEQYF.

The chain joins TRBV7-2 to TRBJ2-7; TRBD1 agrees at 8 bases. The CDR3 is 17 residues long. CDR1 and CDR2 (germline): SGHTA, FQGNSA. Unmatched junction bases numbered 14, after V lost 1 base and J lost 6 bases. CDR3 in amino acids: CASSLDLYVGQGSEQYF. CDR3 nucleotides: TGTGCCAGCAGCTTAGATTTGTATGTTGGACAGGGAAGCGAGCAGTACTTC.

V usage is TRBV7-8 and J usage is TRBJ2-3, with TRBD1 matching over 11 bases. The germline V gene encodes CDR1 SGHVS and CDR2 FQNEAQ. The junction had 6 bases not matched to a gene; V was cut back by 5 bases and J by 5 bases. This CDR3 spans 15 amino acids. The CDR3 DNA reads TGTGCCAGCAGCGCGGGACAGGGGGGAATAGATACGCAGTATTTT. Translated: CASSAGQGGIDTQYF.

J is TRBJ1-1 and V is TRBV4-1; 7 bases match TRBD1. Germline-derived CDR1 and CDR2 are MGHRA and YSYEKL. This CDR3 contains 15 residues. V shed 2 bases, J shed 1 base, and the junction held 4 bases outside the gene matches. CDR3 amino acids: CASSQHGQANTEAFF. The CDR3 nucleotides are TGCGCCAGCAGCCAACATGGACAGGCGAACACTGAAGCTTTCTTT.

The genes are TRBV6-5 and TRBJ2-5; D possibly corresponds to TRBD2 (5 bases). Gene TRBJ2-7 matches the end of the DNA better, so the J call may be wrong. Germline V gene data show CDR1 as MNHEY and CDR2 as SVGAGI. This CDR3 comprises 14 residues. The CDR3 nucleotides are TGTGCCAGCAGCTACCTACTAGGCTCCTACGAGCAGTACTTC. Translation: CASSYLLGSYEQYF.

The chain links TRBV29-1 to TRBJ1-2; possible D gene TRBD1, 5 bases. Germline V lookup: CDR1 SQVTM, CDR2 ANQGSEA. Trimming cost V 4 bases and J 3 bases, with 9 bases left between them. The CDR3 loop spans 12 amino acids. CDR3 in amino acids: CSVGGAYYGYTF. The DNA of the CDR3 is TGCAGCGTTGGTGGGGCTTACTATGGCTACACCTTC. The full variable domain, rest sourced from reference TRBV29-1 and TRBJ1-2, is SAVISQKPSRDICQRGTSLTIQCQVDSQVTMMFWYRQQPGQSLTLIATANQGSEATYESGFVIDKFPISRPNLTFSTLTVSNMSPEDSSIYLCSVGGAYYGYTFGSGTRLTVV.

This clone was detected once. The V and J genes are TRBV9 and TRBJ2-1; 8 nucleotides align to TRBD2. Unmatched junction bases numbered 10, after V lost 4 bases and J lost 1 base. The CDR3 sequence is 17 residues long. Germline loops: CDR1 SGDLS, CDR2 YYNGEE. Here the CDR3 reads CASSQSPERESYNEQFF. CDR3 sequence (DNA): TGTGCCAGCAGCCAAAGCCCGGAGCGGGAGTCCTACAATGAGCAGTTCTTC.

In this sample, this clone turned up a few times. The chain employs TRBV18 and TRBJ2-7, with 8 bases fitting TRBD1. The germline gives CDR1 KGHSH, CDR2 LQKENI. The CDR3 spans 15 residues. V was clipped by 3 bases and J by 6 bases; unmatched bases: 10. The CDR3 bases are TGTGCCAGCTCACCTCTGCCGGGACAGGATTCCGAGCAGTACTTC. Translation gives CASSPLPGQDSEQYF.

This clone has just a few counts. The chain links TRBV11-2 to TRBJ1-2; no firm D call. The CDR3 runs to 14 residues. Germline lookup yields CDR1 SGHAT and CDR2 FQNNGV. Trimming took off 5 bases at V and 0 bases at J, with 10 bases between the two ends. The DNA for the CDR3 is TGTGCCAGCAGCCGGGGAGCGTCTAACTATGGCTACACCTTC. Amino acid sequence: CASSRGASNYGYTF.